At least ten counts were recorded for the clone carrying this T cell receptor (beta chain). What it recognizes is unknown. The entry originates in a study of T-cell reconstitution after alpha-beta-depleted transplantation in children. V shed 5 bases, J shed 0 bases, and the junction held 8 bases outside the gene matches. Germline V gene sequence: CDR1 SGHVS, CDR2 FNYEAQ. The CDR3 runs to 18 residues. Study-wide results and caveats: Surviving recipient T cells and thymic progenitors produced the high day-60 TCRbeta diversity seen in some patients. About two months after transplant, alpha-beta T cells reportedly came from several hundred expanded graft clones. T-cell numbers and diversity, one year after transplant, stemmed largely from T cells that were newly produced.

Unique molecular identifiers were built into the TCRbeta library. TCRdb reprocessed the PCR reads with MiXCR, giving one entry per CDR3 protein. This table has over 150,000 distinct CDR3 sequences, 6.6% appearing once. The clonotype comes from a boy aged 2-9 years with acute lymphoblastic leukemia, due to receive a stem cell transplant. The chain employs TRBV7-6 and TRBJ2-2; 11 nucleotides align to TRBD2. The sample here was PBMCs, taken before TCRalphabeta/CD19-depleted stem cell transplant. The CDR3 DNA reads as TGTGCCAGCAGCCAGCGGTTAGCGGGAGGGCCGAACACCGGGGAGCTGTTTTTT. Protein product: CASSQRLAGGPNTGELFF.